What follows is one T cell receptor (beta chain) and its context. Its matching antigen is unknown. RNA served as the template for amplifying TCR beta CDR3 regions. After a first-round RT-PCR with HTBI primers, a second-round multiplex PCR was run. TCRdb passed the multiplex PCR reads through MiXCR, listing each CDR3 protein once. Found here are about 700,000 distinct CDR3 sequences, over 40% of them singletons; the top ten hold 3.3%. This sample is part of a study of Graves' ophthalmopathy and Graves' hyperthyroidism. Study-wide results and caveats: Ophthalmopathy and stable hyperthyroidism were discriminated by a 13-signature model, with roughly 88% sensitivity and 70% to 84% specificity.

No donor had other autoimmune disease, uncontrolled infection, pregnancy or lactation. The V gene's germline CDR1 is MGHDK and CDR2 SYGVNS. The CDR3 sequence is 13 residues long. V lost 3 bases, J lost 4 bases, and 0 bases stayed unmatched. The sequence was obtained from an adult man with Graves' ophthalmopathy. The chain combines TRBV25-1 with TRBJ2-3; 8 bases are a match to TRBD1. The sample comprised peripheral blood. The CDR3 loop is CASSEDRADTQYF. The CDR3 DNA is TGTGCCAGCAGTGAGGACAGGGCAGATACGCAGTATTTT.